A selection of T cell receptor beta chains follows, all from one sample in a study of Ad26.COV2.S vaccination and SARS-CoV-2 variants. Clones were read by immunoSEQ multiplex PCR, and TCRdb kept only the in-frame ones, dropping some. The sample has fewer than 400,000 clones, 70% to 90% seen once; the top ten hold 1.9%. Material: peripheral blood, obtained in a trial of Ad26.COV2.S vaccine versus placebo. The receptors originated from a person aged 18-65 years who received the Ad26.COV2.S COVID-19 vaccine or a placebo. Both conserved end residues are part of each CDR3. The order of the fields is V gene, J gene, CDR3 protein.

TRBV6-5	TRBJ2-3	CASSLGGTDTQYF
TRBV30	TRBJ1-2	CACLGGQGHGYTF
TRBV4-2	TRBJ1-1	CASSQDLMAFF
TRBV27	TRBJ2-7	CASSLRDRVQYF
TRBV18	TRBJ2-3	CASSPRGLAGLTDTQYF
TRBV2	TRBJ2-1	CASSEYLAGPYNEQFF
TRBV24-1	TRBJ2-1	CATSDLNSGSRGDLGVHEQFF
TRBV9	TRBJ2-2	CASSARLATGELFF
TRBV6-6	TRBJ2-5	CASMIQGAPVETQYF
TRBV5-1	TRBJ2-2	CASSSNTDPNTGELFF
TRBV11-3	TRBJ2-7	CASSLPRGRYEQYF
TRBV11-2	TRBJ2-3	CASSLDPTSGSWHF
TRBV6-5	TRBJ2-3	CASRLAGWGTQYF
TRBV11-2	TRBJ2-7	CASSFTGVEQYF
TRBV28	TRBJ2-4	CASTETGRPLQNIQYF
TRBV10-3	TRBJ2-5	CAISDQGFETQYF
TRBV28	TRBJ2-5	CASSPRTGVQETQYF
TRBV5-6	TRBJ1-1	CASSLKGVDTEAFF
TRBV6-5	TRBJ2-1	CASSYAGLAYNEQFF
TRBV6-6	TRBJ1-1	CASNLRGGKGTEAFF
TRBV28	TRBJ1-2	CASCREGFSYGYTF
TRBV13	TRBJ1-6	CASSYRENSPLHF
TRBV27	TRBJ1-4	CASSWESTNEKLFF
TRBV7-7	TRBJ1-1	CASSLLLPRIGVLNTEAFF
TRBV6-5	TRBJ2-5	CASSSKKGEETQYF
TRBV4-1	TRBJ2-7	CASSQDRKYEQYF
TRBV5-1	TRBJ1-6	CASSLGTGDVSPLHF
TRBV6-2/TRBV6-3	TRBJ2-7	CASSYSGGSSYEQYF
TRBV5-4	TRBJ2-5	CASSLAVDPETQYF
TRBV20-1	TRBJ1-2	CSASPPVGYGYTF
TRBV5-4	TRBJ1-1	CASSGLENTEAFF
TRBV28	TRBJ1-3	CASSLQGAGANTIYF
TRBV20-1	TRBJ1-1	CSHQRTEAFF
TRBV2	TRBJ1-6	CASSEVETENSPLHF
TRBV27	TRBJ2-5	CASRAGETQYF
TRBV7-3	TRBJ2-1	CASSLTRVAGGNEQFF
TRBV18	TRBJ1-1	CASSALEGTEAFF
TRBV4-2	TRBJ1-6	CASSEGSYSPLHF
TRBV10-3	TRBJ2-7	CAISGQGISYEQYF
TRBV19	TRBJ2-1	CASARRLADNEQFF
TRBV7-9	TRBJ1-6	CASSLGGESNSPLHF
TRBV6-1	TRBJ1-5	CASSEAAAQPQHF
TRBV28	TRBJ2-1	CASSSDRLTVDEQFF
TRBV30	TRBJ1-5	CAWTAGTGSNQPQHF
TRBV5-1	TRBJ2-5	CASKEGIQETQYF
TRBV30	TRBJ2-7	CAWSVFRPPYEQYF
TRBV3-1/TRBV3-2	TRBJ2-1	CASSRTGNEQFF
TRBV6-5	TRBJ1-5	CASSYSQDSNQPQHF
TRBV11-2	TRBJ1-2	CASSLAGTGGPGGYTF
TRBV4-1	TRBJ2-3	CASSLGLETDTQYF
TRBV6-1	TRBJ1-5	CASSEWGNQPQHF